This T cell receptor (beta chain) emerged from a study of T cells in Graves' hyperthyroidism and ophthalmopathy. Researchers took RNA transcripts and amplified the TCR beta CDR3 regions from them. Initially, a first-round RT-PCR of the TCR CDR3 employed the HTBI primer set. TCRdb independently ran MiXCR on the multiplex PCR reads; one entry per CDR3 protein. The sample includes hundreds of thousands of distinct CDR3 sequences, around 45% seen only once; the top ten take roughly 8.2%. Between the trimmed V and J ends, which lost 6 bases and 8 bases, there was a span of 11 bases. The CDR3 consists of 11 residues. Germline V gene data show CDR1 as SQVTM and CDR2 as ANQGSEA.

Input material: peripheral blood or thyroid tissue (not recorded which). J is TRBJ1-3 and V is TRBV29-1; D is unresolved. The clonotype comes from a woman aged 18-35 years with Graves' hyperthyroidism. CDR3 region: CSVLHYDTIYF. The CDR3 nucleotides are TGCAGCGTACTGCACTATGACACCATATATTTT. Supplemented by reference TRBV29-1 and TRBJ1-3, the full variable domain reads SAVISQKPSRDICQRGTSLTIQCQVDSQVTMMFWYRQQPGQSLTLIATANQGSEATYESGFVIDKFPISRPNLTFSTLTVSNMSPEDSSIYLCSVLHYDTIYFGEGSWLTVV.